The 2 T cell receptor beta chains in this list originate from one sample, sequenced in a study of blood T cell repertoires in COVID-19. Measured with immunoSEQ multiplex PCR; TCRdb has only the in-frame clones, and not every one. The sample yields over 150,000 clones, around 83% seen once. The sequencing input was peripheral blood. These receptors all stem from a woman in her sixties with COVID-19, enrolled during active disease.

The chain uses TRBV2 and TRBJ2-2; weak D call: TRBD1 (5 bases). CDR1 is SNHLY, CDR2 FYNNEI, per germline. V lost 1 base, J lost 4 bases, and 10 bases lay in between. CDR3 length: 15 residues. The CDR3 DNA sequence: TGTGCCAGCAGTGAAGTGGTAGGGGTCACCGGGGAGCTGTTTTTT. Amino acids: CASSEVVGVTGELFF.

The genes are TRBV3-1 (or the pseudogene TRBV3-2) and TRBJ1-5; TRBD1 is a possible D gene (5 bases). With 5 bases removed from V and 2 bases from J, the gap between germline ends came to 13 bases. The length of the CDR3 is 15 residues. Germline V gene lookup returns CDR1 LGHDT and CDR2 YNNKEL (reference sequence). CDR3 sequence (DNA): TGTGCCAGCAGCTTACAGGCAGGCGGCAATCAGCCCCAGCATTTT. It yields the protein CASSLQAGGNQPQHF.